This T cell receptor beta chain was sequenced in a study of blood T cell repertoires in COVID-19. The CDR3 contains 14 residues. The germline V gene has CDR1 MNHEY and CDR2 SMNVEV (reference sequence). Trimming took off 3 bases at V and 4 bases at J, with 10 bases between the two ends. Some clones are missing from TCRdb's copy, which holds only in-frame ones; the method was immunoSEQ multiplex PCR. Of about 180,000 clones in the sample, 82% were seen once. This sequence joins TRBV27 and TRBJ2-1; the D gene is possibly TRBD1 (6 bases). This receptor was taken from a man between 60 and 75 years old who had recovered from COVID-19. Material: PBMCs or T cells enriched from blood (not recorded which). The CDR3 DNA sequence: TGTGCCAGCAGTTTCACAGGGTCTTACAATGAGCAGTTCTTC. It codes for CASSFTGSYNEQFF.